Reported below is one TCR beta chain. At one of its ends the junction is not consistent with the germline gene, which may arise from a read error. The germline V gene has CDR1 MNHGY and CDR2 SAAAGT. CDR3 length equals 13 residues. These data come from a study of blood T cells in healthy people across ages. Study-level background: In model experiments, template switching was able to capture about one barcoded beta molecule for every two T cells that were present.

Combining a sample-barcoded 5' primer with a J-beta primer mix, a second PCR ran for roughly 7 to 12 cycles. Each cDNA molecule was tagged by a template-switch adaptor that had 12 random nucleotides. Individual samples furnished no less than 2.5 million CDR3-containing paired-end reads apiece. TCRdb reanalysed the 5' RACE reads using MiXCR and keeps one entry per CDR3 protein. The sample gives hundreds of thousands of distinct CDR3 sequences, approximately 59% of which show up once; more than 35% is in the top ten. The chain joins TRBV6-8 to TRBJ2-7; 7 positions agree with TRBD2. Source material: blood. This TCR came from a man aged 55 to 70 in good health. The CDR3 coding sequence is TGCCGTCGGACGCGGGGGAAATCCTACGAGCAGTACTTC. This gives the protein CRRTRGKSYEQYF.